The 10 T cell receptor beta chains reported below all come from one sample, sequenced in a study of cytomegalovirus exposure and HLA in healthy donors (dated by TCRdb to 2016 to 2017). The library came from the immunoSEQ multiplex PCR assay. For the multiplex PCR, a mixture combining 60 forward primers for TCR Vbeta segments and 13 reverse primers for TCR Jbeta segments was used. Not all clones reach the TCRdb copy of this immuneACCESS table, which keeps in-frame sequences only. Checked studies attribute under half of the gap to unresolved V genes and leave the rest unexplained. This sample has 40,000 to 55,000 clones in its table, and 65% to 80% of those were observed once. The ten largest make up about 9.7% of the sample. The specimen was PBMCs. These receptors originate from a woman aged 45-60 years in good health and CMV-seronegative.

The chain has TRBV7-2 and TRBJ1-5; TRBD1 agrees at 8 bases. Trimming cost V 0 bases and J 3 bases; bases outside gene matches: 4. Germline loops: CDR1 SGHTA, CDR2 FQGNSA. The CDR3 sequence is 16 residues long. The DNA of the CDR3 is TGTGCCAGCAGCTTAGCCGGACAGGGTACCAATCAGCCCCAGCATTTT. Its translation is CASSLAGQGTNQPQHF.

This chain uses TRBV14 with TRBJ1-6; D may be TRBD1 (6 bases). Germline CDR1 and CDR2: SGHDN and FVKESK. This CDR3 has 18 amino acids. With 3 bases removed from V and 1 base from J, the gap between germline ends came to 16 bases. CDR3: CASSQGQREGSYNSPLHF. The CDR3 DNA is TGTGCCAGCAGCCAGGGACAACGAGAGGGTTCCTATAATTCACCCCTCCACTTT.

This chain links TRBV9 with TRBJ2-2, with D possibly matching TRBD2 (6 bases). Germline V gene sequence: CDR1 SGDLS, CDR2 YYNGEE. V dropped 6 bases and J dropped 3 bases, with 9 bases sitting between them. CDR3 length: 13 residues. The CDR3 nucleotides read TGTGCCAGCAAAAAGCGGGACACCGGGGAGCTGTTTTTT. Translation gives CASKKRDTGELFF.

As to this clone: No conserved phenylalanine or tryptophan ends this CDR3, so it is likely a read error. The chain links TRBV10-3 to TRBJ2-3, with 7 nucleotides matching TRBD1. V lost 6 bases to trimming and J lost 2 bases; unmatched junction nucleotides: 5. The germline CDR1 and CDR2 sequences are ENHRY and SYGVKD. The CDR3 runs 14 residues. The CDR3 nucleotides read TGTGCCATCAGGCCCGGGACAGACACAGATACGCAGTATGTT. Protein sequence: CAIRPGTDTDTQYV.

The V gene is TRBV6-5, the J gene TRBJ2-7, with D possibly TRBD1 on 6 matching bases. The CDR3 runs to 15 residues. Germline V gene lookup returns CDR1 MNHEY and CDR2 SVGAGI. The V end was cut by 6 bases, the J end by 6 bases, with 21 bases between. CDR3 protein: CASRRIVGASGEQYF. The CDR3 nucleotides read TGTGCCAGCAGGCGGATCGTGGGGGCCTCTGGCGAGCAGTACTTC.

This chain uses TRBV2 with TRBJ2-3; tentatively, D is TRBD1 (5 bases). CDR3 length equals 14 residues. V was cut by 1 base and J by 4 bases, with 9 bases left in between. The germline V gene encodes CDR1 SNHLY and CDR2 FYNNEI. The DNA for the CDR3 is TGTGCCAGCAGTGAAGGGGAAGGGGCAGATACGCAGTATTTT. Amino acid sequence: CASSEGEGADTQYF.

This chain uses TRBV6-5 with TRBJ2-3; possibly TRBD1 for D (5 bases). The CDR3 extends over 16 amino acids. V lost 0 bases and J 6 bases, leaving 16 bases between the germline ends. In germline, CDR1 is MNHEY, CDR2 SVGAGI. The CDR3 nucleotides read TGTGCCAGCAGTTACTCCAGGGTCCCCCTTTTGGATACGCAGTATTTT. Its protein is CASSYSRVPLLDTQYF.

The chain uses TRBV18 and TRBJ2-3; tentatively, D is TRBD2 (5 bases). The CDR3 has 13 amino acids. The germline V gene encodes CDR1 KGHSH and CDR2 LQKENI. Trimming removed 2 bases from V and 5 bases from J, with 8 bases in between. CDR3 residues: CASSPYREDTQYF. In DNA, the CDR3 is TGTGCCAGCTCACCATACCGGGAAGATACGCAGTATTTT.

This chain joins TRBV15 and TRBJ1-2; 10 positions agree with TRBD1. The germline V gene encodes CDR1 LNHNV and CDR2 YYDKDF (reference sequence). This CDR3 region has 14 residues. Trimming cost V 0 bases and J 7 bases; bases outside gene matches: 2. CDR3 bases: TGTGCCACCAGCAGAGAAGGGACAGGGGCTGGCTACACCTTC. Translation: CATSREGTGAGYTF.

This clone came up a few times. This sequence joins TRBV6-1 and TRBJ2-2; 9 bases agree with TRBD2. The CDR3 loop spans 15 amino acids. J was trimmed by 7 bases and V by 2 bases; bases with no gene match: 5. Germline-derived CDR1 and CDR2 are MNHNS and SASEGT. The CDR3, as DNA: TGTGCCAGCAGTGAAATAGCGGGAGTTGGCGGGGAGCTGTTTTTT. Its protein product is CASSEIAGVGGELFF.